One and the same sample provided the 25 T cell receptor beta chains below, sequenced in a study of shared clonotypes between healthy human individuals. TCRdb's copy holds only in-frame clones and misses some; the assay was immunoSEQ multiplex PCR. The data hold 2.3 million or so clones, with 93% observed a single time. The material sequenced was naive CD4+ T cells from PBMCs. The sample's subset: CD45RA+ positively selected. The receptors here all came from a young man in good health. Some clones in this sample may be carry-over from other donors' samples.

This chain uses TRBV7-3 with TRBJ2-1, with 9 nucleotides matching TRBD2. Trimming at V came to 0 bases and at J to 8 bases, leaving 11 bases not matched to a gene. The germline V gene has CDR1 SGHTA and CDR2 FQGTGA. This CDR3 is 17 amino acids long. As DNA, the CDR3 is TGTGCCAGCAGCTTAACTAGCGGGAGATACCCCGGGTATGAGCAGTTCTTC. It is translated as CASSLTSGRYPGYEQFF. Full variable domain (outside the CDR3, taken from reference TRBV7-3 and TRBJ2-1): GAGVSQTPSNKVTEKGKYVELRCDPISGHTALYWYRQSLGQGPEFLIYFQGTGAADDSGLPNDRFFAVRPEGSVSTLKIQRTERGDSAVYLCASSLTSGRYPGYEQFFGPGTRLTVL.

The chain recombines TRBV5-4 with TRBJ2-7, with 7 bases fitting TRBD1. Germline V lookup: CDR1 SGHNT, CDR2 YYREEE (reference sequence). There are 14 residues in the CDR3. After removal of 3 bases from V and 5 bases from J, the junction contained 8 bases not matched to a gene. The CDR3 DNA is TGTGCCAGCAGCTCGAGGGGACAGTTAGACGAGCAGTACTTC. This sequence encodes CASSSRGQLDEQYF. The variable domain in full, with the rest retrieved from reference TRBV5-4 and TRBJ2-7, is ETGVTQSPTHLIKTRGQQVTLRCSSQSGHNTVSWYQQALGQGPQFIFQYYREEENGRGNFPPRFSGLQFPNYSSELNVNALELDDSALYLCASSSRGQLDEQYFGPGTRLTVT.

The genes are TRBV6-5 and TRBJ2-3; D is uncertain. The CDR3 runs to 13 residues. From germline, CDR1 is MNHEY and CDR2 SVGAGI. Trimming shortened V by 6 bases and J by 4 bases, and 11 bases separated the two germline ends. CDR3 in amino acids: CASSRRVPDTQYF. In DNA, the CDR3 is TGTGCCAGCAGCCGACGGGTCCCAGATACGCAGTATTTT.

The chain employs TRBV7-2 and TRBJ2-1, with TRBD2 matching over 8 bases. Trimming removed 2 bases from V and 8 bases from J; junction bases left unmatched: 14. This CDR3 is built from 17 residues. From germline, CDR1 is SGHTA and CDR2 FQGNSA. Here the CDR3 DNA reads TGTGCCAGCAGCTTAACCCTCAGCGGGAGAGGCGAGGATGAGCAGTTCTTC. This translates into CASSLTLSGRGEDEQFF.

V usage is TRBV28 and J usage is TRBJ1-4, with 7 positions matching TRBD1. Per germline, CDR1 MDHEN and CDR2 SYDVKM. CDR3 length equals 15 residues. The ends lost 5 bases at V and 2 bases at J; junction bases unmatched: 5. The CDR3 nucleotides are TGTGCCAGCAGTACGCAGGGGGGTACTAATGAAAAACTGTTTTTT. Translated, it gives CASSTQGGTNEKLFF.

About this clone: The junction differs from germline at one of its ends, possibly a read error. This sample also contains other DNA sequences that code for the same CDR3. The chain has TRBV6-5 and TRBJ1-4; D might be TRBD1 (5 bases). Germline V CDR1 and CDR2: MNHEY, SVGAGI. The CDR3 totals 13 residues. CDR3 in amino acids: CASSRTTNEKLFF. CDR3 sequence (DNA): TGTGCCAGCAGCCGGACAACGAATGAAAAACTGTTTTTT.

In regard to this clone: A junction end diverges from the germline sequence, so it may reflect a read error. The rearrangement joins TRBV5-5 to TRBJ1-1; D gene uncertain. The CDR3 runs 13 residues. Per germline, CDR1 SGHKS and CDR2 YYEKEE (reference sequence). CDR3 in DNA: TGTGCCAGCAGTTTGGCCCAAGGGACTGAAGCTTTCTTT. Translation gives CASSLAQGTEAFF.

The chain uses TRBV2 and TRBJ1-2; 7 nucleotides line up with TRBD1. Germline V gene lookup returns CDR1 SNHLY and CDR2 FYNNEI. The junction had 4 bases not matched to a gene; V was cut back by 4 bases and J by 2 bases. The CDR3 runs 14 residues. CDR3 nucleotide sequence: TGTGCCAGCAGTGCGGGACAGAGAAACTATGGCTACACCTTC. Amino acids: CASSAGQRNYGYTF.

The rearrangement uses TRBV27 and TRBJ1-1; D gene ambiguous. V was trimmed by 6 bases and J by 3 bases, leaving 14 bases between them. This CDR3 comprises 14 residues. Germline V gene sequence: CDR1 MNHEY, CDR2 SMNVEV (reference sequence). As DNA, the CDR3 is TGTGCCAGCAGCAAAGTCATTCGTGACACTGAAGCTTTCTTT. It is translated as CASSKVIRDTEAFF.

This clone has a single count. This chain links TRBV27 with TRBJ2-7, with 7 nucleotides matching TRBD2. The ends lost 4 bases at V and 0 bases at J; junction bases unmatched: 6. The V gene's germline CDR1 is MNHEY and CDR2 SMNVEV (reference sequence). CDR3 length equals 15 residues. CDR3 sequence reads: CASSSREGYSYEQYF. The CDR3 bases are TGTGCCAGCAGTTCCAGGGAGGGCTACTCCTACGAGCAGTACTTC.

The V and J genes are TRBV19 and TRBJ2-1, with 7 nucleotides matching TRBD2. This CDR3 has 18 residues. The germline CDR1 and CDR2 sequences are LNHDA and SQIVND (reference sequence). V shed 0 bases, J shed 4 bases, and the junction held 12 bases outside the gene matches. CDR3 in amino acids: CASSIEVRAGARYNEQFF. In DNA form, the CDR3 reads TGTGCCAGTAGTATAGAGGTGAGGGCGGGAGCGAGGTACAATGAGCAGTTCTTC.

The gene calls are TRBV15 and TRBJ2-7; 10 bases are shared with TRBD1. The length of the CDR3 is 16 residues. Germline V gives CDR1 LNHNV, CDR2 YYDKDF (reference sequence). Unmatched junction bases numbered 8, after V lost 3 bases and J lost 3 bases. CDR3 amino acids: CATSRDRGRVGYEQYF. Here the CDR3 DNA reads TGTGCCACCAGCAGGGACAGGGGGAGGGTTGGCTACGAGCAGTACTTC.

The chain uses TRBV5-1 and TRBJ2-1, with D perhaps matching TRBD2 (6 bases). In germline, CDR1 is SGHRS, CDR2 YFSETQ. The CDR3 length is 16 residues. V lost 0 bases and J lost 8, with 18 bases in between. The DNA of the CDR3 is TGCGCCAGCAGCTTGGTTGGTGGGAGGCTCGGGGATGAGCAGTTCTTC. Protein sequence: CASSLVGGRLGDEQFF.

A word on this clone: The identical CDR3 is also encoded by other nucleotide sequences in the sample. The chain has TRBV28 and TRBJ1-5; the match to TRBD1 covers 8 bases. This CDR3 region has 14 residues. With 5 bases clipped from V and 4 bases from J, the junction kept 4 bases outside the gene matches. In germline, CDR1 is MDHEN, CDR2 SYDVKM. CDR3 DNA sequence: TGTGCCAGCAGTATTAACAGGGGGAATCAGCCCCAGCATTTT. This gives the protein CASSINRGNQPQHF.

This chain links TRBV5-1 with TRBJ2-7; D is possibly TRBD2 (6 bases). The germline CDR1 and CDR2 sequences are SGHRS and YFSETQ. The length of the CDR3 is 17 residues. Trimming pared 1 base from V and 5 bases from J, leaving 22 bases between. The CDR3 loop is CASSLRFQLQEGNEQYF. The CDR3 DNA reads as TGCGCCAGCAGCTTGCGTTTCCAGTTACAGGAGGGAAACGAGCAGTACTTC. Full variable domain (outside the CDR3, taken from reference TRBV5-1 and TRBJ2-7): KAGVTQTPRYLIKTRGQQVTLSCSPISGHRSVSWYQQTPGQGLQFLFEYFSETQRNKGNFPGRFSGRQFSNSRSEMNVSTLELGDSALYLCASSLRFQLQEGNEQYFGPGTRLTVT.

The chain has TRBV10-3 and TRBJ2-7; D possibly corresponds to TRBD2 (5 bases). Germline V gene lookup returns CDR1 ENHRY and CDR2 SYGVKD. Trimming cost V 4 bases and J 3 bases, with 19 bases left between them. The CDR3 runs 16 residues. As DNA, the CDR3 is TGTGCCATCAGTGTGGGAGAGTCCGAGACCTACTACGAGCAGTACTTC. Protein product: CAISVGESETYYEQYF.

This chain connects TRBV6-5 to TRBJ2-7; tentatively, D is TRBD1 or TRBD2 (5 bases each). CDR3 size: 14 residues. V was shortened by 0 bases and J by 6 bases, with 12 bases between the two germline ends. Germline values: CDR1 MNHEY, CDR2 SVGAGI. The CDR3: CASSYSAQRGEQYF. The CDR3 nucleotides are TGTGCCAGCAGTTACTCTGCCCAGAGGGGCGAGCAGTACTTC.

The J gene is TRBJ2-1, the V gene TRBV7-2; D is undetermined. Germline V gene data show CDR1 as SGHTA and CDR2 as FQGNSA. The CDR3 sequence is 15 residues long. Deletions cut 3 bases from V and 8 bases from J, with 17 bases between. The CDR3 region is CASSLFYHAGDEQFF. The CDR3 DNA reads TGTGCCAGCAGCTTGTTCTATCATGCTGGGGATGAGCAGTTCTTC.

The V gene is TRBV5-6, the J gene TRBJ2-2; no clear D gene. From germline, CDR1 is SGHDT and CDR2 YYEEEE. The CDR3 has 12 amino acids. Trimming stripped 5 bases from V and 6 bases from J, with 8 bases between. CDR3 sequence: CASRQWAGELFF. In DNA, the CDR3 is TGTGCCAGCAGGCAGTGGGCCGGGGAGCTGTTTTTT. Full variable domain (missing parts from reference TRBV5-6 and TRBJ2-2): DAGVTQSPTHLIKTRGQQVTLRCSPKSGHDTVSWYQQALGQGPQFIFQYYEEEERQRGNFPDRFSGHQFPNYSSELNVNALLLGDSALYLCASRQWAGELFFGEGSRLTVL.

This rearrangement joins TRBV6-1 to TRBJ2-1; the D gene is possibly TRBD1 (6 bases). Germline-derived CDR1 and CDR2 are MNHNS and SASEGT. Trimming shortened V by 5 bases and J by 13 bases, and 24 bases separated the two germline ends. The CDR3 length is 15 residues. The CDR3 reads CASSSLQGQGALQFF. As DNA, the CDR3 is TGTGCCAGCAGTTCTCTTCAGGGACAAGGTGCCCTACAGTTCTTC.

The chain uses TRBV5-3 and TRBJ1-5; no firm D call. TRBV5-3 carries the ORF label, with uncertain function. The CDR3 contains 17 residues. V lost 1 base, J lost 2 bases, and 16 bases lay in between. CDR3 bases: TGTGCCAGAAGCTTGAGACGCAGGCCCGATGGCAATCAGCCCCAGCATTTT. Encoded protein: CARSLRRRPDGNQPQHF.

The rearrangement links TRBV4-2 to TRBJ1-2; TRBD1 is a possible D gene (5 bases). V was pared by 0 bases and J by 4 bases, with 15 bases between. Germline loops: CDR1 LGHNA, CDR2 YNFKEQ. The CDR3 totals 16 residues. The CDR3 region has the DNA TGTGCCAGCAGCCAAGATAGGAACAGGATACCCTATGGCTACACCTTC. It codes for CASSQDRNRIPYGYTF.

This chain uses TRBV4-2 with TRBJ2-2; either TRBD1 or TRBD2 may supply D (5 bases each). V lost 3 bases to trimming and J lost 0 bases, with 5 bases between them. This CDR3 comprises 14 residues. The germline CDR1 and CDR2 sequences are LGHNA and YNFKEQ. The CDR3 protein is CASSQGPNTGELFF. The CDR3 DNA is TGTGCCAGCAGCCAGGGACCGAACACCGGGGAGCTGTTTTTT.

The chain links TRBV18 to TRBJ1-1; D gene unclear. The CDR3 totals 11 residues. Germline CDR1 and CDR2: KGHSH and LQKENI. Trimming shortened V by 5 bases and J by 1 base, and 2 bases separated the two germline ends. CDR3 sequence: CASSTNTEAFF. The CDR3 bases are TGTGCCAGCTCAACGAACACTGAAGCTTTCTTT.

This chain uses TRBV9 with TRBJ2-1; D unclear. Germline values: CDR1 SGDLS, CDR2 YYNGEE. Trimming removed 0 bases at V and 3 bases at J, with 10 bases between. The CDR3 is 15 amino acids. Written as DNA, the CDR3 is TGTGCCAGCAGCGTAGATGGGGATCACTACAATGAGCAGTTCTTC. This gives the protein CASSVDGDHYNEQFF.